The 6 T cell receptor beta chains presented below share a single source sample, sequenced in a study of PD-1 blockade in classical Hodgkin lymphoma. The time point here: cycle 4 day 1 (C4D1), after 6 weeks of nivolumab. Each patient relapsed following autologous stem cell transplantation, and prior brentuximab vedotin exposure differed. CD4+ T cells were purified from thawed PBMCs by negative selection. Method: immunoSEQ multiplex PCR; TCRdb's copy keeps in-frame clones and lacks some. The table shows around 28,000 clones, with 85% to 90% occurring only once. The sample here was CD4+ T cells from blood, taken before the fourth cycle of nivolumab. These TCRs come from a human donor with classical Hodgkin lymphoma.

V gene TRBV9 combines with J gene TRBJ1-2; D unresolved. Germline V CDR1 and CDR2: SGDLS, YYNGEE. The V end lost 3 bases, the J end lost 7 bases, and 10 bases lay between the germline ends. CDR3 length: 12 amino acids. CDR3 in amino acids: CASSAGVVGYTF. The CDR3 region has the DNA TGTGCCAGCAGCGCTGGAGTCGTTGGCTACACCTTC.

The chain uses TRBV10-1 and TRBJ2-7, with a weak D call TRBD1 (6 bases). Trimming left V 5 bases short and J 2 bases short, with 16 bases between. CDR1 and CDR2 (germline): WNHNN, SYGVQD (reference sequence). The CDR3 sequence is 15 residues long. CDR3: CASSPSEGGPYEQYF. In DNA, the CDR3 is TGCGCCAGCAGTCCTTCGGAAGGGGGTCCCTACGAGCAGTACTTC.

The rearrangement uses TRBV11-2 and TRBJ1-2; 10 bases map to TRBD1. This CDR3 comprises 14 residues. Per the germline V gene, CDR1 is SGHAT and CDR2 is FQNNGV. Trimming cost V 5 bases and J 8 bases; bases outside gene matches: 8. CDR3 sequence reads: CASSPQGGQGGYTF. Written as DNA, the CDR3 is TGTGCCAGCAGCCCCCAGGGGGGACAGGGGGGCTACACCTTC.

The gene calls are TRBV7-8 and TRBJ2-7, with D tentatively TRBD2 (6 bases). Germline V gene lookup returns CDR1 SGHVS and CDR2 FQNEAQ. V lost 1 base, J lost 0 bases, and 16 bases lay in between. The CDR3 sequence is 17 residues long. CDR3 DNA: TGTGCCAGCAGCTTAGTTTGGACGGGAGTCATCTCCTACGAGCAGTACTTC. It specifies CASSLVWTGVISYEQYF.

The rearrangement uses TRBV28 and TRBJ1-5, with a possible D match to TRBD1 (5 bases). This CDR3 comprises 14 residues. Per germline, CDR1 MDHEN and CDR2 SYDVKM. Trimming pared 3 bases from V and 7 bases from J, leaving 13 bases between. The CDR3 region is CASSFDSFGQPQHF. The CDR3 region has the DNA TGTGCCAGCAGTTTTGACAGCTTTGGGCAGCCCCAGCATTTT.

The V gene is TRBV28, the J gene TRBJ2-7; possible D gene TRBD1, 6 bases. Between the trimmed V and J ends, which lost 5 bases and 7 bases, there was a span of 9 bases. The CDR3 covers 11 residues. Germline CDR1 and CDR2: MDHEN and SYDVKM. The CDR3 DNA follows: TGTGCCAGCAGTCCTAGGGGGGAGCAGTACTTC. Amino acid sequence: CASSPRGEQYF.